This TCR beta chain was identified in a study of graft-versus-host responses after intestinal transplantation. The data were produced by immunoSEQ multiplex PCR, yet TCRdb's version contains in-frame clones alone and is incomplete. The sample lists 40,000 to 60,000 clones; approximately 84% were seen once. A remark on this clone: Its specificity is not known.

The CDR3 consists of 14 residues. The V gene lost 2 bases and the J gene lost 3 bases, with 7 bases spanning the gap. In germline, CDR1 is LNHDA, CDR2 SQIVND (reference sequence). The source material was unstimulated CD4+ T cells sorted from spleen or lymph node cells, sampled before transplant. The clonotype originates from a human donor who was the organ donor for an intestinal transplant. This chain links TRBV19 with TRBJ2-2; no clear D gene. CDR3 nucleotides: TGTGCCAGTAGTATAAGCGAGTACACCGGGGAGCTGTTTTTT. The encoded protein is CASSISEYTGELFF.